A selection of T cell receptor beta chains follows, all from one sample in a study of cytomegalovirus exposure and HLA in healthy donors. Method: immunoSEQ multiplex PCR; TCRdb's copy keeps in-frame clones and lacks some. This sample has 54,000 or so clones, with roughly 70% found just once. The sample taken for sequencing was PBMCs. Receptor source: a woman aged 60-75 years in good health and CMV-seropositive. The CDR3 runs from the conserved cysteine through the conserved F or W. D genes are given only for firm matches. A clone size is listed for some rows: how often the clone was seen (once, few, many), or a class if it is expanded.

cdr3_nt cdr3_aa j_call clone_size d_call v_call
TGTGCCAGCAGCGTTGGCCTGGGGGGATCGGTGGGGGATACGCAGTATTTT CASSVGLGGSVGDTQYF TRBJ2-3 NA NA TRBV7-9
TGTGCCATCTCCCCCGGCGGGAGCACAGATACGCAGTATTTT CAISPGGSTDTQYF TRBJ2-3 once NA TRBV10-3
TGTGCCAGCAGCTTGGGACAAACCTCCTACGAGCAGTACTTC CASSLGQTSYEQYF TRBJ2-7 few NA TRBV7-2
TGTGCCAGCAGTTACGTGGCGAACACTGAAGCTTTCTTT CASSYVANTEAFF TRBJ1-1 NA NA TRBV6-6
TGTGCCAGCAGCCCTCTAGCGGGGGTTGGGGAGACCCAGTACTTC CASSPLAGVGETQYF TRBJ2-5 medium-sized TRBD2 TRBV11-2
TGTGCCAGCAGCCCTGACCGTCGGGCCTACGAGCAGTACTTC CASSPDRRAYEQYF TRBJ2-7 NA NA TRBV5-4
TGTGCCAGCAGCTGGGGGCGGGGGACATTAGCGGGGGTGATCTACGAGCAGTACTTC CASSWGRGTLAGVIYEQYF TRBJ2-7 NA TRBD2 TRBV5-6
TGTGCCAGCATGACAGGGAATGAAAAACTGTTTTTT CASMTGNEKLFF TRBJ1-4 once TRBD1 TRBV2
TGCAGCGTTGTTCCCCTGGCAGGGACTTATGGCTACACCTTC CSVVPLAGTYGYTF TRBJ1-2 few NA TRBV29-1
TGTGCCAGTAGCCAGGGGGCCACCTATGGCTACACCTTC CASSQGATYGYTF TRBJ1-2 NA TRBD1 TRBV19
TGTGCCAGCACCACCCCGGGACAGGGCGGGCTCTACGAGCAGTACTTC CASTTPGQGGLYEQYF TRBJ2-7 NA NA TRBV21-1
TGCGCCAGCAGTACTAGCGGGGTCTCGTTCTTC CASSTSGVSFF TRBJ2-1 few TRBD2 TRBV10-1
TGTGCCAGCAGTGAAATTAGCGGATGGGGAGAAGGTACGCAGTATTTT CASSEISGWGEGTQYF TRBJ2-3 NA NA TRBV2
TGTGCCAGTATGCAGGTGGCCGGAAACACCATATATTTT CASMQVAGNTIYF TRBJ1-3 once NA TRBV19
TGTGCCAGCAGCTTAACGACAGGGGGCTACGAGCAGTACTTC CASSLTTGGYEQYF TRBJ2-7 few TRBD1 TRBV7-8
TGCGCCAGCAGCCACGGGGGAGCGTCTGAAGCTTTCTTT CASSHGGASEAFF TRBJ1-1 NA NA TRBV4-1
TGTGCCAGCAGCTTCACCGGGGGGCAGGAGGGCTACACCTTC CASSFTGGQEGYTF TRBJ1-2 NA NA TRBV2
TGTGCCAGCGGGGGGGCGGCCGCCACAGATACGCAGTATTTT CASGGAAATDTQYF TRBJ2-3 NA NA TRBV27
TGCGCCAGCAAAAGAATCCCGGACGAGCGGGGGCGGGGGCACTTC CASKRIPDERGRGHF TRBJ2-7 NA TRBD2 TRBV5-1
TGTGCCAGTAGTACCGGGACAGGGATTGGAAACACCATATATTTT CASSTGTGIGNTIYF TRBJ1-3 NA TRBD1 TRBV19
TGTGCCAGCAGCCCCCAGGGGCCGCTAGCCAAAAACATTCAGTACTTC CASSPQGPLAKNIQYF TRBJ2-4 NA NA TRBV7-6
TGTGCCAGCAGCCGACAGGGGACCTTCACCGGGGAGCTGTTTTTT CASSRQGTFTGELFF TRBJ2-2 NA TRBD1 TRBV28
TGTGCCAGCAGCGCCGGGACAGGGGGTATAGAGACCCAGTACTTC CASSAGTGGIETQYF TRBJ2-5 NA TRBD1 TRBV9
TGTGCCAGCAGTGGACTAGCGGGGGGCCAACCCAAAGAGACCCAGTACTTC CASSGLAGGQPKETQYF TRBJ2-5 NA TRBD2 TRBV6-1
TGTGCCAGCAGCTTGGGGCAGCACACCGGGGAGCTGTTTTTT CASSLGQHTGELFF TRBJ2-2 once NA TRBV7-9
TGTGCCAGCAGTTTCTCGGCGGGGACAGCCGGGGAGCTGTTTTTT CASSFSAGTAGELFF TRBJ2-2 NA NA TRBV27
TGTGCCAGTAGCGCTGACGGGAGCTCCTATAATTCACCCCTCCACTTT CASSADGSSYNSPLHF TRBJ1-6 once NA TRBV19
TGCGCCAGCAGCCATCTAGGACAGGGTAGCAATCAGCCCCAGCATTTT CASSHLGQGSNQPQHF TRBJ1-5 NA TRBD1 TRBV4-1
TGTGCCAGCAGCACAGTCTCAGGAACTGAAGCTTTCTTT CASSTVSGTEAFF TRBJ1-1 once NA TRBV7-2
TGTGCCAGCAGTGAAGCTAGCGGGGGGTACAATGAGCAGTTCTTC CASSEASGGYNEQFF TRBJ2-1 NA TRBD2 TRBV6-1
TGTGCCAGCAGCCGGACTAGCGGTGAGGTGGGATACAATGAGCAGTTCTTC CASSRTSGEVGYNEQFF TRBJ2-1 NA TRBD2 TRBV7-9
TGTGCCAGCAGTCGGACAGGGTTTGGGAAAAATGAGCAGTTCTTC CASSRTGFGKNEQFF TRBJ2-1 NA TRBD1 TRBV6-5
TGTGCCAGTAGTATTGGACTGACCGGCTACACCTTC CASSIGLTGYTF TRBJ1-2 NA NA TRBV19
TGTGCCAGCAGCACCCGGGACTACCTCGACGAGCAGTACTTC CASSTRDYLDEQYF TRBJ2-7 NA TRBD2 TRBV13
TGTGCCAGTAGATACCGGGACTTAAATGACTATGGCTACACCTTC CASRYRDLNDYGYTF TRBJ1-2 few NA TRBV19
TGTGCCAGCAGTTGGACAGGGGGCCTGCGTCAGCCCCAGCATTTT CASSWTGGLRQPQHF TRBJ1-5 NA TRBD1 TRBV28
TGTGCCAGCAGCGCGACAGGGGTGCCCTACGAGCAGTACTTC CASSATGVPYEQYF TRBJ2-7 NA TRBD1 TRBV9
TGCGCCAGCAGCCAAGAGCCAGGGGGGTGGCCACTCAACTATGGCTACACCTTC CASSQEPGGWPLNYGYTF TRBJ1-2 NA TRBD1 TRBV4-3
TGTGCCAGCAGCTTGACTAGCTCCTACAATGAGCAGTTCTTC CASSLTSSYNEQFF TRBJ2-1 NA NA TRBV7-9
TGTGCCAGCAGCGCCCGGGACAGTAATTCACCCCTCCACTTT CASSARDSNSPLHF TRBJ1-6 few TRBD1 TRBV6-5